The rows below give T cell receptor beta chains drawn from one sample of a study of CD8 T cells in ankylosing spondylitis. TCRdb fed the 5' RACE reads into MiXCR, producing one record per CDR3 protein. This sample carries 200,000 to 250,000 distinct CDR3 sequences, 7% to 8% of them seen once, and the ten largest clones take 12% to 15%. Sample: blood, either unsorted or a sorted T cell fraction (not recorded which). Source of these receptors: a male donor with ankylosing spondylitis. CDR3s include the opening cysteine and the closing phenylalanine or tryptophan. The D gene is left open where the match is weak. Not every row has a clone size; where given, it reads once, few, many or a size class.

size: few; J: TRBJ2-5; D: TRBD1; V: TRBV7-8; DNA: TGTGCCAGCAGCCCAGGGACAGGCATCCAAGAGACCCAGTACTTC; CDR3: CASSPGTGIQETQYF
size: many; J: TRBJ2-7; D: TRBD1; V: TRBV4-3; DNA: TGCGCCAGCAGCCAAGAAGTTCCCTGGACAGGGGGGATCTACGAGCAGTACTTC; CDR3: CASSQEVPWTGGIYEQYF
size: few; J: TRBJ2-5; D: TRBD1; V: TRBV7-9; DNA: TGTGCCAGCAGCCCCAAATACAGGGGATCGGAGACCCAGTACTTC; CDR3: CASSPKYRGSETQYF
size: many; J: TRBJ2-1; D: .; V: TRBV6-5; DNA: TGTGCCAGCAGTTACGATGGTCCCGGCTACAATGAGCAGTTCTTC; CDR3: CASSYDGPGYNEQFF
size: .; J: TRBJ1-1; D: .; V: TRBV9; DNA: TGTGCCAGCAGCGTAGGACTGGGTTCAATGGGAGCTTTCTTT; CDR3: CASSVGLGSMGAFF
size: few; J: TRBJ1-1; D: .; V: TRBV25-1; DNA: TGTGCCAGCAGTGAGAGGGCTTGGACTGAAGCTTTCTTT; CDR3: CASSERAWTEAFF
size: many; J: TRBJ2-7; D: TRBD1; V: TRBV28; DNA: TGTGCCAGCAGTTTAGAGACAGGGCAGATTGACGAGCAGTACTTC; CDR3: CASSLETGQIDEQYF
size: many; J: TRBJ1-5; D: TRBD1; V: TRBV12-3/TRBV12-4; DNA: TGTGCCAGCAGACGTGGGACAGGGGATAACTATAGCAATCAGCCCCAGCATTTT; CDR3: CASRRGTGDNYSNQPQHF
size: many; J: TRBJ1-2; D: .; V: TRBV27; DNA: TGTGCCAGCCGCTGCGGGGGGCCCCTGTGTGGCTACACCTTC; CDR3: CASRCGGPLCGYTF
size: many; J: TRBJ2-7; D: .; V: TRBV29-1; DNA: TGCAGCGCCTCCGGGTCGACCTTCTACGAGCAGTACTTC; CDR3: CSASGSTFYEQYF
size: many; J: TRBJ2-7; D: .; V: TRBV20-1; DNA: TGCAGTGCTAGTCTACAGGGTTTATCAACGTGGTACGAGCAGTACTTC; CDR3: CSASLQGLSTWYEQYF
size: .; J: TRBJ1-1; D: .; V: TRBV15; DNA: TGTGCCACCAGCAGAGATAGGCGGCAGCTGAACACTGAAGCTTTCTTT; CDR3: CATSRDRRQLNTEAFF
size: many; J: TRBJ2-7; D: TRBD2; V: TRBV28; DNA: TGTGCCAGCAGATCGCCGGGACTAGACGTCGACGAGCAGTACTTC; CDR3: CASRSPGLDVDEQYF
size: few; J: TRBJ2-3; D: .; V: TRBV3-1; DNA: TGTGCCAGCGCCAGGAGGAGTGTAGCAGATACGCAGTATTTT; CDR3: CASARRSVADTQYF
size: many; J: TRBJ2-3; D: .; V: TRBV7-9; DNA: TGTGCCAGCAGCTTTGGTGGACTTCGCACAGATACGCAGTATTTT; CDR3: CASSFGGLRTDTQYF
size: many; J: TRBJ2-7; D: .; V: TRBV13; DNA: TGTGCCAGCAGCACGAGGGGTCCCCACGAGCAGTACTTC; CDR3: CASSTRGPHEQYF
size: .; J: TRBJ2-1; D: TRBD1; V: TRBV6-2/TRBV6-3; DNA: TGTGCCAGCAGTTACCTCATCGACAGGGAAAATGAGCAGTTCTTC; CDR3: CASSYLIDRENEQFF
size: many; J: TRBJ1-1; D: .; V: TRBV6-5; DNA: TGTGCCAGCAGTTACTCGACGTCCCCGGGGTCGGGCACTGAAGCTTTCTTT; CDR3: CASSYSTSPGSGTEAFF
size: many; J: TRBJ2-1; D: TRBD2; V: TRBV29-1; DNA: TGCAGCGTCCTCACGGGGGGGGCCTACAATGAGCAGTTCTTC; CDR3: CSVLTGGAYNEQFF
size: many; J: TRBJ1-1; D: .; V: TRBV2; DNA: TGTGCCAGCAGTTATCCGGGCTCCCCGCCGAACACTGAAGCTTTCTTT; CDR3: CASSYPGSPPNTEAFF
size: few; J: TRBJ2-1; D: TRBD1; V: TRBV7-2; DNA: TGTGCCAGCAGCCCCAGGACAGGGTTCTCCTACAATGAGCAGTTCTTC; CDR3: CASSPRTGFSYNEQFF
size: .; J: TRBJ2-1; D: TRBD2; V: TRBV20-1; DNA: TGCAGTGCTTTTCTTAGCGGGAGGGCCGGCGCCTACAATGAGCAGTTCTTC; CDR3: CSAFLSGRAGAYNEQFF
size: few; J: TRBJ2-7; D: .; V: TRBV20-1; DNA: TGCAGTGCTACCCGAGGAGGCTACGAGCAGTACTTC; CDR3: CSATRGGYEQYF
size: many; J: TRBJ1-2; D: TRBD1; V: TRBV29-1; DNA: TGCAGCGTCGCGACAGGGTTGGATGGCTACACCTTC; CDR3: CSVATGLDGYTF
size: many; J: TRBJ1-5; D: .; V: TRBV27; DNA: TGTGCCAGCAGTTTTGGAGGGGGGTTAGGAAATCAGCCCCAGCATTTT; CDR3: CASSFGGGLGNQPQHF
size: many; J: TRBJ2-7; D: TRBD1; V: TRBV29-1; DNA: TGCAGCGTTGAAGTTGGGGACAGGGTCTACGAGCAGTACTTC; CDR3: CSVEVGDRVYEQYF
size: .; J: TRBJ2-5; D: TRBD2; V: TRBV24-1; DNA: TGTGCCACCAGTGGCTTAGCGGGGGTCCAAGAGACCCAGTACTTC; CDR3: CATSGLAGVQETQYF
size: few; J: TRBJ2-7; D: TRBD1; V: TRBV27; DNA: TGTGCCAGCAGTCCCCTGGGACAGGGCCCCTACGAGCAGTACTTC; CDR3: CASSPLGQGPYEQYF
size: .; J: TRBJ1-1; D: .; V: TRBV28; DNA: TGTGCCAGCAGTTTCCCGACAACGAGGATGAACACTGAAGCTTTCTTT; CDR3: CASSFPTTRMNTEAFF
size: many; J: TRBJ1-2; D: .; V: TRBV4-2; DNA: TGTGCCAGCAGCCCGGGGGGCAGCTACTATGGCTACACCTTC; CDR3: CASSPGGSYYGYTF
size: many; J: TRBJ2-1; D: .; V: TRBV3-1; DNA: TGTGCCAGCAGCCTGGGTCTCAACTCCTACAATGAGCAGTTCTTC; CDR3: CASSLGLNSYNEQFF
size: many; J: TRBJ2-5; D: .; V: TRBV7-8; DNA: TGTGCCAGCAGCCCGGGTATTCAGACCCAGTACTTC; CDR3: CASSPGIQTQYF
size: many; J: TRBJ2-7; D: .; V: TRBV4-1; DNA: TGCGCCAGCTCGGCGACCGACGGCTCCTACGAGCAGTACTTC; CDR3: CASSATDGSYEQYF
size: .; J: TRBJ2-5; D: .; V: TRBV7-2; DNA: TGTGCCAGCAGCCTACGGCTGCGCTTCGAGACCCAGTACTTC; CDR3: CASSLRLRFETQYF
size: many; J: TRBJ1-1; D: .; V: TRBV12-3/TRBV12-4; DNA: TGTGCCAGCAGTTTAGGGCAAAGCACTGAAGCTTTCTTT; CDR3: CASSLGQSTEAFF
size: .; J: TRBJ2-1; D: TRBD2; V: TRBV11-2; DNA: TGTGCCAGCAGCTTAGAGTTCAGCGGGAGGAATGAGCAGTTCTTC; CDR3: CASSLEFSGRNEQFF
size: .; J: TRBJ2-7; D: TRBD1; V: TRBV19; DNA: TGTGCCAGTAGTGCCTCCGGACAGGCTTACGAGCAGTACTTC; CDR3: CASSASGQAYEQYF
size: many; J: TRBJ1-2; D: TRBD1; V: TRBV6-5; DNA: TGTGCCAGCAGTCACAGGGGGCAGGGTGGCTACACCTTC; CDR3: CASSHRGQGGYTF
size: few; J: TRBJ2-5; D: .; V: TRBV14; DNA: TGTGCCAGCAGCCACCGGCTAGGACAAGAGACCCAGTACTTC; CDR3: CASSHRLGQETQYF
size: many; J: TRBJ2-1; D: TRBD2; V: TRBV4-3; DNA: TGCGCCAGCAGCCAAGATCTGACGACTAGCGGGAGAAATGAGCAGTTCTTC; CDR3: CASSQDLTTSGRNEQFF
size: many; J: TRBJ2-7; D: .; V: TRBV20-1; DNA: TGCAGTGCCAGACCCTACACGGACGGTAGGATCTCCTCCTACGAGCAGTACTTC; CDR3: CSARPYTDGRISSYEQYF
size: .; J: TRBJ2-7; D: .; V: TRBV3-1; DNA: TGTGCCACCAGCCAAGGTCCGGGTCCAAATTACGAGCAGTACTTC; CDR3: CATSQGPGPNYEQYF
size: many; J: TRBJ1-2; D: TRBD1; V: TRBV6-2/TRBV6-3; DNA: TGTGCCACCGGGGACAGGGGGCCATTTAACTATGGCTACACCTTC; CDR3: CATGDRGPFNYGYTF
size: .; J: TRBJ1-1; D: TRBD1; V: TRBV27; DNA: TGTGCCAGCAGACTATGGGGACAGGGGAACACTGAAGCTTTCTTT; CDR3: CASRLWGQGNTEAFF
size: many; J: TRBJ1-2; D: .; V: TRBV10-2; DNA: TGCGCCAGCAGCCCTCAGTCTGGGAATGGCTACACCTTC; CDR3: CASSPQSGNGYTF
size: many; J: TRBJ2-7; D: TRBD1; V: TRBV29-1; DNA: TGCAGCGTGGGAGGACAGGGAAACTCGGCCTACGAGCAGTACTTC; CDR3: CSVGGQGNSAYEQYF